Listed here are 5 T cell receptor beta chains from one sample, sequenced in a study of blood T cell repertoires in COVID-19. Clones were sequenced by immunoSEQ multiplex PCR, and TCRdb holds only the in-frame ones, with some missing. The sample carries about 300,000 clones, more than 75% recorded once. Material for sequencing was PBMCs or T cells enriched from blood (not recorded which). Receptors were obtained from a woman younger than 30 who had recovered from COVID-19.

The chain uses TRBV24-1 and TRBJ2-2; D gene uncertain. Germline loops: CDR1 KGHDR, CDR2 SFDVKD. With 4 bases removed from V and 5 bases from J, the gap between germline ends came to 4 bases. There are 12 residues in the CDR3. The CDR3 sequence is CATSDETGELFF. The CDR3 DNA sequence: TGTGCCACCAGTGACGAGACCGGGGAGCTGTTTTTT.

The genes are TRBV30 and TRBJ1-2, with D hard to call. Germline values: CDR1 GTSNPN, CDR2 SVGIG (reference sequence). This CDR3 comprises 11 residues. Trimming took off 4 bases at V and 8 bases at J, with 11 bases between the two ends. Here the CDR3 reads CAWTGSGGYTF. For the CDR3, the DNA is TGTGCCTGGACGGGTTCGGGGGGCTACACCTTC.

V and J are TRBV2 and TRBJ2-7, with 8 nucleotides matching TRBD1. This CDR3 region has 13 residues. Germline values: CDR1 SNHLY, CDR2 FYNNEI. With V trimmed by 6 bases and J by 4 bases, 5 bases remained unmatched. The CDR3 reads CASRLGQDYEQYF. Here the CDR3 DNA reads TGTGCCAGCAGGCTGGGACAGGATTACGAGCAGTACTTC.

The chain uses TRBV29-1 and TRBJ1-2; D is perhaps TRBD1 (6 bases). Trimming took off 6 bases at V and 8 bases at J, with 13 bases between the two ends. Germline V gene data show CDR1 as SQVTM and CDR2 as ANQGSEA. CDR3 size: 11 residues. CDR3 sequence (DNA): TGCAGCGTCGGGGGGCCTCAGGGCTACACCTTC. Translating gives CSVGGPQGYTF.

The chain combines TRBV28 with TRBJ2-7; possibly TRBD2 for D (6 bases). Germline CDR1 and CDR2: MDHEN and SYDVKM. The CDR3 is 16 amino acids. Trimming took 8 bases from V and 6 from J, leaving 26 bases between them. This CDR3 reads CASGNPDLEGRGEQYF. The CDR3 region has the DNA TGTGCCAGCGGAAATCCGGATTTGGAGGGCCGGGGCGAGCAGTACTTC.